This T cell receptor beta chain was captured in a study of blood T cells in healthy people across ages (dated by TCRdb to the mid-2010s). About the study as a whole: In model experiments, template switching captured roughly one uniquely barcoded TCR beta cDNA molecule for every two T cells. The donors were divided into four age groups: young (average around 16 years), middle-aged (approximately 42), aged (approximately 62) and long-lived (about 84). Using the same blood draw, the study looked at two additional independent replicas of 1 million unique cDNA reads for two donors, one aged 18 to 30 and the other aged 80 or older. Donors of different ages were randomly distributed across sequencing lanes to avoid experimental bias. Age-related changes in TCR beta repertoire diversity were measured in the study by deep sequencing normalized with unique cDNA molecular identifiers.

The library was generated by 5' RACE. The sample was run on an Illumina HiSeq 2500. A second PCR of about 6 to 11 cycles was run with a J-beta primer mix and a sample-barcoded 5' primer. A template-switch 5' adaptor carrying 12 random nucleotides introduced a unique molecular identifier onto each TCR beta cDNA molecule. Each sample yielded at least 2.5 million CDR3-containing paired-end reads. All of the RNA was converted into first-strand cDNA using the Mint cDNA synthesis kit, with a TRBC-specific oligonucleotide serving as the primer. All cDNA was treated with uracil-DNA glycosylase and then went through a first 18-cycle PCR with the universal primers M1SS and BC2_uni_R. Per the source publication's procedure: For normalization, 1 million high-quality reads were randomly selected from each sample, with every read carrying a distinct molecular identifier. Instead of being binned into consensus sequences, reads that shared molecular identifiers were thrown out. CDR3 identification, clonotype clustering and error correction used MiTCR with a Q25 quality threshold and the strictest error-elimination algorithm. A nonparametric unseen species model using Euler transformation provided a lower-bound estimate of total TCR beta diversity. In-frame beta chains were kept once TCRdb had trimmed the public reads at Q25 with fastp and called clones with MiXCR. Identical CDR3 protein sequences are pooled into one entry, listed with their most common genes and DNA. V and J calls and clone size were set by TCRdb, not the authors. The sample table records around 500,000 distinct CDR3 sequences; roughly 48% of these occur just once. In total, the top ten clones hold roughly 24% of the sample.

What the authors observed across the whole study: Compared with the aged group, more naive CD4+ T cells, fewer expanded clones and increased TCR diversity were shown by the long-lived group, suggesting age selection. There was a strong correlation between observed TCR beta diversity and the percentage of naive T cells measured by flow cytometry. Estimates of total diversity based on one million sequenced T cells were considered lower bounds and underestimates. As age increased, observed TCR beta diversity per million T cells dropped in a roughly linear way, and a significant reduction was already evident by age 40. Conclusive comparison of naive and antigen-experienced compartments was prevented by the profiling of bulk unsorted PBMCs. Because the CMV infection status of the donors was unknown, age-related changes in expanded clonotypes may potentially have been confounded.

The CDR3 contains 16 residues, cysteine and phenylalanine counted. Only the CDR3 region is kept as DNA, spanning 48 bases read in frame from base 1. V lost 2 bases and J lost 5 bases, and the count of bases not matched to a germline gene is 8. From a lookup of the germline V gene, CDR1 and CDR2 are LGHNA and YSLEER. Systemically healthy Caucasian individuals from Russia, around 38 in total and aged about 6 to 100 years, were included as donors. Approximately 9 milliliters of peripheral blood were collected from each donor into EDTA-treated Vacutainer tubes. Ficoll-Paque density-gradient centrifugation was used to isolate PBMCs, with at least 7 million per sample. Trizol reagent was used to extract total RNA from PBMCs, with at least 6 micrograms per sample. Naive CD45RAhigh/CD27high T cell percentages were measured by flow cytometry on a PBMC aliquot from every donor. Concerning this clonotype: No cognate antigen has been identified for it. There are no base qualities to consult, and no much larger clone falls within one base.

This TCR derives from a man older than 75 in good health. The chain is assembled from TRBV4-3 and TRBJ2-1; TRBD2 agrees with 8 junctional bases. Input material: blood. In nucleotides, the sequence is TGCGCCAGCAGCCAACTCGCCGCGGGAGGCCACAATGAGCAGTTCTTC. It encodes CASSQLAAGGHNEQFF.